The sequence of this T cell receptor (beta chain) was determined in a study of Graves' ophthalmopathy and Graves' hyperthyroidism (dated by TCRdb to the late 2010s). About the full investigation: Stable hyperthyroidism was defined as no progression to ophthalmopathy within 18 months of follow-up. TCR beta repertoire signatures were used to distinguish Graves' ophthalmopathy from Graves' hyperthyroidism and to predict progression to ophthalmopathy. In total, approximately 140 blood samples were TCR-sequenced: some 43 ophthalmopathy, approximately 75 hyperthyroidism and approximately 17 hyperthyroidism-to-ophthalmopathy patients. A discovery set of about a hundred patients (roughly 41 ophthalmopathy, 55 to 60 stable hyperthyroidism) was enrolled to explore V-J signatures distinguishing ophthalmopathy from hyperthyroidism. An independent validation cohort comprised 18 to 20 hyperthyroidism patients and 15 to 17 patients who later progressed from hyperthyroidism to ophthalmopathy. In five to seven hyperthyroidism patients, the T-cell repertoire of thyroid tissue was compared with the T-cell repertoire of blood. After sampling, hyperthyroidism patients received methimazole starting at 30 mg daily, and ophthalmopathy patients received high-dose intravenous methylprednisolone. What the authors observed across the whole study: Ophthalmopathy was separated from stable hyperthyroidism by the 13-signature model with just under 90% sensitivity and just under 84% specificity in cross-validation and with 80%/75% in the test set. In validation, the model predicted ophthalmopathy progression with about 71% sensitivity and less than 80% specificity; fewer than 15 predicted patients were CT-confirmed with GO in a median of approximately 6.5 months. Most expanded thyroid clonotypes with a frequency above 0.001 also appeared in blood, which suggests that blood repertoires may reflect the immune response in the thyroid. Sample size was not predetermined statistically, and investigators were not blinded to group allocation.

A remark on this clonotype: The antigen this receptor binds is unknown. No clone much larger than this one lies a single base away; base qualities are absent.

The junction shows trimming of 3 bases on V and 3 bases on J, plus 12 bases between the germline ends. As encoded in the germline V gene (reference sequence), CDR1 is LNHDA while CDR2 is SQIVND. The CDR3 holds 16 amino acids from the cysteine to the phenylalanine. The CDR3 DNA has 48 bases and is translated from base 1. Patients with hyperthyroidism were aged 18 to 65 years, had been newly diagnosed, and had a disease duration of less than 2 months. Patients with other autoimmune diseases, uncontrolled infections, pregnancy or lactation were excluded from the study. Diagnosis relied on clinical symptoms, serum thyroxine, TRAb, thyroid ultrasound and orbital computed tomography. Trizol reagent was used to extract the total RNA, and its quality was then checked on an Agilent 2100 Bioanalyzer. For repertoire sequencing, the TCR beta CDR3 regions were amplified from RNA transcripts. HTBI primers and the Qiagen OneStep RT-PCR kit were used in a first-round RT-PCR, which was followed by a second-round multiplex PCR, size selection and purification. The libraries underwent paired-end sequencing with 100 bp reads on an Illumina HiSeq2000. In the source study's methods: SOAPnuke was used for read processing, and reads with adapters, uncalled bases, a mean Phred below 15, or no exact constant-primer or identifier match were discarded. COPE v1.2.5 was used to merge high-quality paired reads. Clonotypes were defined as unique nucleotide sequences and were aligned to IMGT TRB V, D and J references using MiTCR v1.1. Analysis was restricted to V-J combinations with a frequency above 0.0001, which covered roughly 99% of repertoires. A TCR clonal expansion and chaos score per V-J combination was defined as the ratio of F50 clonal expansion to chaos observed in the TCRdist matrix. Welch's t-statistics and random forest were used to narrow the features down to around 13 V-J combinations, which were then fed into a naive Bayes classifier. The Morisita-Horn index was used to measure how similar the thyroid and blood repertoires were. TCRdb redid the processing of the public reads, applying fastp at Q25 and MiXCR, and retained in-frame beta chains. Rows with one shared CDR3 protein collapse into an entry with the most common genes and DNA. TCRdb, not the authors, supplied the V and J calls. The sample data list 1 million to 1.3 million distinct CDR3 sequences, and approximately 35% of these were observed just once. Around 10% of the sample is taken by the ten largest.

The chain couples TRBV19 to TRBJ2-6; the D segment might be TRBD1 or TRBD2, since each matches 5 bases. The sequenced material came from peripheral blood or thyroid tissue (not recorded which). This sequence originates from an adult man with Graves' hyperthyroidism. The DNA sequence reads TGTGCCAGTAGTATTTCAGGGAGCTATGGGGCCAACGTCCTGACTTTC. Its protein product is CASSISGSYGANVLTF.